The T cell receptor (beta chain) described here comes from a study of molecular identifiers for immune sequencing clone quantification. CDR1 and CDR2 from the germline V gene are LNHDA and SQIVND (reference sequence). The CDR3 is made up of 13 amino acids. Germline trimming cut 6 bases from V and 4 bases from J; bases unmatched to any gene: 6. TCR libraries were built in bulk with a published protocol and specific TCR primers. TCRdb called the PCR reads again in MiXCR, with one record for every CDR3 protein. Of 300,000 to 400,000 distinct CDR3 sequences in the sample, about 23% were seen once. This clonotype turned up a few times. Naive CD8 libraries were made from about 20,000 to 1,000,000 sorted cells, and they used 10%, 30% or 50% RNA. When naive CD8 T cells were sorted, they were gated as CD8+CD4-CCR7+CD45RA+.

The TCR comes from a human donor in good health. Some libraries in this study had Jurkat cell RNA spiked in. Material: naive CD8+ T cells from blood, with Jurkat cell RNA spiked in. This sample's subset: FACS-sorted CD8+CD4-CCR7+CD45RA+ naive T cells. V gene TRBV19 combines with J gene TRBJ2-7; 7 nucleotides agree with TRBD1. CDR3 in amino acids: CASSGPRGYEQYF. CDR3 in DNA: TGTGCCAGTAGCGGTCCCAGGGGGTACGAGCAGTACTTC.